This T cell receptor (beta chain) was recovered during a study of vaccination effects on CD4 cells after COVID-19 (dated by TCRdb to between 2021 and 2024). About the study as a whole: Across the study, the median time from the second dose to post-vaccine sampling was 72 days (range 14 to 241). A total of over nine COVID-19 convalescent patients and a few SARS-CoV-2-naive healthy vaccine recipients were included in the full study. SARS-CoV-2 spike-specific CD4+ TCR repertoires from before and after mRNA vaccination were compared in COVID-19 convalescent patients and in infection-naive vaccine recipients. Cultures from other donors in the study were sequenced with the Oncomine TCR Beta short-read assay on an Illumina iSeq 100.

In the ViraFEST assay, PBMC were stimulated with viral peptide pools, and TCR sequencing was then used to find antigen-specific CD4+ T cell clonotypes based on their expansion. After more than nine days of culture, CD4+ T cells were isolated with the EasySep CD4+ T cell isolation kit. Participants received two doses of either the BNT162b2 or the mRNA-1273 mRNA SARS-CoV-2 vaccine. The absence of prior SARS-CoV-2 infection in healthy vaccine recipients was confirmed by negative nucleocapsid antibodies before and after vaccination. Two million PBMC per well were cultured with 8.5 to 10 ug/ml peptides in IMDM containing approximately 4.7% human AB serum, about 9.6 IU/ml IL-2 and gentamicin. Half of the culture medium was replaced with fresh IL-2-containing medium on days 3 and 7. Unless otherwise noted, each peptide stimulation condition was cultured in triplicate wells. PBMC were separated from whole blood using Ficoll-Paque Plus gradient centrifugation and were then either cryopreserved at -140C or used fresh. The overlapping peptide pools covered the spike proteins of SARS-CoV-2 as well as those of the common cold coronaviruses HCoV-NL63, HCoV-OC43 and HCoV-229E. The QIAamp micro DNA kit was used to extract genomic DNA from the cultured CD4+ T cells.

Notes on this clone: Its antigen is not yet known. Base-call qualities are not available, and no considerably larger clone is one nucleotide away.

V sheds 3 bases and J sheds 8 bases, leaving 14 bases between their ends. The CDR3, from cysteine to phenylalanine, totals 14 residues. Of all the DNA, just the CDR3 is kept, 42 bases in frame from base 1. The germline V gene (reference sequence) sets CDR1 to WNHNN and CDR2 to SYGVQD. Beyond this particular receptor, the publication reports: Among healthy vaccine recipients, nearly all vaccine-induced clones were SARS-CoV-2 mono-reactive, and just 1 of 255 was cross-reactive with common cold coronaviruses. Both infection-induced and vaccine-induced clones contracted markedly at late post-vaccination timepoints, which is consistent with waning T cell responses. The study was limited by a small number of convalescent patients, and early post-infection timepoints were lacking.

The receptor library was made with the immunoSEQ multiplex PCR assay. TCR beta CDR3 sequencing was performed on DNA from the cultured, isolated CD4+ T cells. The original methods were these. Non-productive TCR sequences were removed and reads were trimmed to the CDR3 region, keeping CDR3s of at least 7 amino acids. Antigen-specific clonotypes were identified using the MANAFEST web app by comparison of expansion in peptide wells against reference cultures. Positive clones required FDR<0.05 expansion versus reference and all other wells, odds ratio above 5, and frequency above 0.1% in two replicate wells. A clonotype was called cross-reactive if it was significantly expanded both in SARS-CoV-2 spike wells and in at least one common cold coronavirus spike condition. CDR3 similarity was assessed by Levenshtein distance with the stringdist R package, and unrooted trees were built with ape in R 3.6.1. TCRdb holds this immuneACCESS table with in-frame rearrangements only. Some clones are missing; in checked studies, unresolved V genes explain under half, and the rest has no known cause. V and J calls and clone size are as listed in that table; D and trimming were resolved from the DNA. For this sample the table gives nearly 30,000 clones, of which 60% to 75% were detected only once. Roughly a sixth of the sample lies in the top ten.

This chain joins TRBV10-1 to TRBJ2-1; the D gene cannot be named for sure. This TCR was sampled from a human donor who received a COVID-19 vaccine. The source material was CD4+ T cells from PBMCs cultured with HCoV-OC43 spike peptides, sampled after COVID-19 vaccination. Sample cell subset or site, as interpreted from the label and publication: HCoV-OC43 spike overlapping peptide pool stimulation. The CDR3 region has the sequence CASSEGGSRYEQFF. The nucleotides are TGCGCCAGCAGTGAAGGTGGGTCGAGGTATGAGCAGTTCTTC.